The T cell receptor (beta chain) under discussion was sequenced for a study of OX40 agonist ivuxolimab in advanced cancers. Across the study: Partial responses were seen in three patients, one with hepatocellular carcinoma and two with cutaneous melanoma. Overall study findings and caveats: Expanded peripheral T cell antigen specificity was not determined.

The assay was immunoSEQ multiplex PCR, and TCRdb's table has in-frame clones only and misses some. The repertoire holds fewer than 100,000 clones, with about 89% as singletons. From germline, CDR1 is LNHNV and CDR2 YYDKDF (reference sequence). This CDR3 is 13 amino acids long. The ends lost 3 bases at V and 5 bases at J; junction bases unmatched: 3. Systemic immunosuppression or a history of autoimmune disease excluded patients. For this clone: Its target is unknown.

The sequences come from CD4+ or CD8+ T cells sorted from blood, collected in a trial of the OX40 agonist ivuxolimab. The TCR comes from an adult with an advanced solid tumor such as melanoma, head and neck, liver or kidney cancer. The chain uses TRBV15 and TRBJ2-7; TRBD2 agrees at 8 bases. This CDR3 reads CATSRGLDHEQYF. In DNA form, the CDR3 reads TGTGCCACCAGCAGGGGACTAGACCACGAGCAGTACTTC.